In its sample, the clone carrying this T cell receptor beta chain was seen many times. The antigen is unknown. This sample was included in a study of T-cell reconstitution after alpha-beta-depleted transplantation in children. Findings and caveats of the study: As was reported, about two months after transplant, alpha-beta T cells came from several hundred expanded graft clones. Fresh T-cell production supplied most of the T-cell counts and diversity seen one year after transplant. Certain patients had high TCRbeta diversity at day 60, and it came from recipient T cells and thymic progenitors that survived.

The CDR3 is 14 residues long. Germline CDR1 and CDR2: SEHNR and FQNEAQ (reference sequence). V was pared by 1 base and J by 0 bases, with 1 base between. Preparation of the TCRbeta library used unique molecular identifiers. TCRdb re-derived calls from the PCR reads in MiXCR, one entry per CDR3 protein. The sample records roughly 490,000 distinct CDR3 sequences, approximately 10% being singletons. The TCR comes from a female patient aged 2-9 years who had a stem cell transplant for aplastic anemia, so the T cells may come from the graft donor. Sequenced here: PBMCs, mostly from graft donor cells, sampled 180 days after TCRalphabeta/CD19-depleted stem cell transplant. The J gene is TRBJ1-6, the V gene TRBV7-9; D remains unclear. Written as DNA, the CDR3 is TGTGCCAGCAGCTTAGGCTCCTATAATTCACCCCTCCACTTT. Translation: CASSLGSYNSPLHF.